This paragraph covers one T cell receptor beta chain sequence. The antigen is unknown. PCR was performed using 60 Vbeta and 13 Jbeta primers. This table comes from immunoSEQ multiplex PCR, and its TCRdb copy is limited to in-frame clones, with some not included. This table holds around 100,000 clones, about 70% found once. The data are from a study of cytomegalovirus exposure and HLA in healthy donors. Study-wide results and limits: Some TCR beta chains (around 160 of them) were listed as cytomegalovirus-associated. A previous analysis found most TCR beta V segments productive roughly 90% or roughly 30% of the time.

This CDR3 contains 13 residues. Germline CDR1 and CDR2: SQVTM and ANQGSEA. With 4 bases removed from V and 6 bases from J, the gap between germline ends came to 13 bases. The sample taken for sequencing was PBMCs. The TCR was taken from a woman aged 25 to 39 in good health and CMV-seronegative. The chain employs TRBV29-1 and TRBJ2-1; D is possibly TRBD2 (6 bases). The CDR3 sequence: CSVVVGGGNEQFF. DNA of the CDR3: TGCAGCGTTGTCGTGGGGGGTGGCAATGAGCAGTTCTTC.